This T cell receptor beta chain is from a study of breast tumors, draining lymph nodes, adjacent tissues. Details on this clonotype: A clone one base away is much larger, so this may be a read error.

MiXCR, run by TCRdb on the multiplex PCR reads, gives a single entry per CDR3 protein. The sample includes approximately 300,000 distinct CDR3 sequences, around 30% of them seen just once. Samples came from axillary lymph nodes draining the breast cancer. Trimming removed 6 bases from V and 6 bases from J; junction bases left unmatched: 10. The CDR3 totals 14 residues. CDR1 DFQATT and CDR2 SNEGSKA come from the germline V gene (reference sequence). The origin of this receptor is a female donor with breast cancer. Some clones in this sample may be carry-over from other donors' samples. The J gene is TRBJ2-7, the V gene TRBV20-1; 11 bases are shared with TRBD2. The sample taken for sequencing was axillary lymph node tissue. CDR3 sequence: CSATTSGDDSEQYF. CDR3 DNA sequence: TGCAGTGCAACGACTAGCGGGGATGACTCCGAGCAGTACTTC.